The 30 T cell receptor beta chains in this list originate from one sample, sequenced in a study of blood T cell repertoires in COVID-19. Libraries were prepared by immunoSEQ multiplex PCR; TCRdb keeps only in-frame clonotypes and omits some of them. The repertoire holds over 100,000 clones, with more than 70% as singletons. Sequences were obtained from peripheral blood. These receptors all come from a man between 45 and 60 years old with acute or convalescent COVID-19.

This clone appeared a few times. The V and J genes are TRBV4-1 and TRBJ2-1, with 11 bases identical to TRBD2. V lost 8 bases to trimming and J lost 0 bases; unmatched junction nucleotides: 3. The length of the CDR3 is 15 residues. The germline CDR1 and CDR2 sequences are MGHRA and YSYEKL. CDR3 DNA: TGCGCCAGCTCGACTAGCGGGATCTCCTACAATGAGCAGTTCTTC. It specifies CASSTSGISYNEQFF.

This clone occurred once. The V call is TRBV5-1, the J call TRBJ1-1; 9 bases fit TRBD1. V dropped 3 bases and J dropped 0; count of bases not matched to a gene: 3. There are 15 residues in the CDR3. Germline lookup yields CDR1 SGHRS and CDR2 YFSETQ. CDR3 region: CASSSGQGMNTEAFF. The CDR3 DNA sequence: TGCGCCAGCAGCTCCGGACAGGGGATGAACACTGAAGCTTTCTTT. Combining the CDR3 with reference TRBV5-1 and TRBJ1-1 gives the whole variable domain KAGVTQTPRYLIKTRGQQVTLSCSPISGHRSVSWYQQTPGQGLQFLFEYFSETQRNKGNFPGRFSGRQFSNSRSEMNVSTLELGDSALYLCASSSGQGMNTEAFFGQGTRLTVV.

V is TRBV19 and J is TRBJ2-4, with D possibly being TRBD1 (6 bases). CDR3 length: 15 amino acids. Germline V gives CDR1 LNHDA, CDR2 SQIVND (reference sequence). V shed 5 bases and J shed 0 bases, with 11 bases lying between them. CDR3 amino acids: CASSSTGLAKNIQYF. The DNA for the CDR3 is TGTGCCAGTAGTTCGACAGGTCTAGCCAAAAACATTCAGTACTTC.

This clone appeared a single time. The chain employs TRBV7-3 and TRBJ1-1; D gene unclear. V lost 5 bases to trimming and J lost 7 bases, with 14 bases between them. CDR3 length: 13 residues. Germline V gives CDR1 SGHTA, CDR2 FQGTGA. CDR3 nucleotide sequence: TGTGCCAGCAGCCGGGATAGAGACGTTGAAGCTTTCTTT. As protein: CASSRDRDVEAFF.

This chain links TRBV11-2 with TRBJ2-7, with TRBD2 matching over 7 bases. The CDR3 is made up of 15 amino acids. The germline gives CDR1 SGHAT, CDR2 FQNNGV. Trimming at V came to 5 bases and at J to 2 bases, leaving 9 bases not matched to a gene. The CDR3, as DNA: TGTGCCAGCAGCCAATTCGGGGGGTCGACCTACGAGCAGTACTTC. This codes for CASSQFGGSTYEQYF.

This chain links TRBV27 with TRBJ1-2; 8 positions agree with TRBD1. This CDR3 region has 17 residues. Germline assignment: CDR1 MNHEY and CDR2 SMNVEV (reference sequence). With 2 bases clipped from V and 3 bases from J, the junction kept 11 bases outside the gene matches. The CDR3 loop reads CASSLNGQGVPDYGYTF. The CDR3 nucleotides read TGTGCCAGCAGTTTAAACGGACAGGGAGTCCCTGACTATGGCTACACCTTC.

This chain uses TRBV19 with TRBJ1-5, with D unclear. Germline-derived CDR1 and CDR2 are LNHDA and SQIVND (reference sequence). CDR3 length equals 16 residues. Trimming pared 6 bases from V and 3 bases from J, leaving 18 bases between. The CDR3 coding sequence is TGTGCCAGTAGGAGAGAGGGCAGTAGCTTCAATCAGCCCCAGCATTTT. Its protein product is CASRREGSSFNQPQHF.

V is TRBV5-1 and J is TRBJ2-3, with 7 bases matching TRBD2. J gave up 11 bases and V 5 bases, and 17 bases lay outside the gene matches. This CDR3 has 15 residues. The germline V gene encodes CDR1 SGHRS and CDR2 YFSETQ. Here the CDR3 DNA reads TGCGCCAGCAGTCCCCCCGCGGGAGAGCACAGAAGGCAGTATTTT. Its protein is CASSPPAGEHRRQYF.

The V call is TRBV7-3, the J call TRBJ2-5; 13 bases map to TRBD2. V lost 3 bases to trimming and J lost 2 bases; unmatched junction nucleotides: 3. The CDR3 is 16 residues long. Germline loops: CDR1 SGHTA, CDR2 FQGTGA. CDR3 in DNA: TGTGCCAGCAGCTTCGCGACTAGCGGGGGGCAAGAGACCCAGTACTTC. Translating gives CASSFATSGGQETQYF.

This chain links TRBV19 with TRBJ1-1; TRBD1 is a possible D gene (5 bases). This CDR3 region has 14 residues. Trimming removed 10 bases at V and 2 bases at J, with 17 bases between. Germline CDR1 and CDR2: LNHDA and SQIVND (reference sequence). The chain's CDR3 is CATTDRTPNTEAFF. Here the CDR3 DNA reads TGTGCCACCACTGATAGGACACCCAACACTGAAGCTTTCTTT.

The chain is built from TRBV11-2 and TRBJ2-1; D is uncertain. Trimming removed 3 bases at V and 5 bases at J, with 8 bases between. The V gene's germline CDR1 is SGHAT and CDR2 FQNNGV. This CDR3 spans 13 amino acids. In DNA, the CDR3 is TGTGCCAGCAGCTTGGGCTCACACAATGAGCAGTTCTTC. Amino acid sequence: CASSLGSHNEQFF.

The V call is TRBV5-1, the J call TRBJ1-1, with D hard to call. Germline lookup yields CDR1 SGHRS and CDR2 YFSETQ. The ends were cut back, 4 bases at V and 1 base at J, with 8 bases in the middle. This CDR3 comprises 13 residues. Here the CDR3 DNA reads TGCGCCAGCAGCCTTATACAGAACACTGAAGCTTTCTTT. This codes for CASSLIQNTEAFF.

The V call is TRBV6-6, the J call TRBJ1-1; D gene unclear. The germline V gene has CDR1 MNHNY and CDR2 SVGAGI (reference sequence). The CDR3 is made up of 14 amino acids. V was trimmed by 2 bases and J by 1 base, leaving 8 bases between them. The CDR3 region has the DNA TGTGCCAGCAGTTACCCCTACGAGAACACTGAAGCTTTCTTT. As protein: CASSYPYENTEAFF.

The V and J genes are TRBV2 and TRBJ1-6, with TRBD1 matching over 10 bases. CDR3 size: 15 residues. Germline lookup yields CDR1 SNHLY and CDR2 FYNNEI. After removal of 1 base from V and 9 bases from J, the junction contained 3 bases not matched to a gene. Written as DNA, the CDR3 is TGTGCCAGCAGTGAAGAAGGGACAGGGGTTTCACCCCTCCACTTT. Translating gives CASSEEGTGVSPLHF.

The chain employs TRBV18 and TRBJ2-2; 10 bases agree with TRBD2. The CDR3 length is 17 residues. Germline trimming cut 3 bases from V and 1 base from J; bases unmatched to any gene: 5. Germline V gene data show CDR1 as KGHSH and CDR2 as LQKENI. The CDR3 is CASSPVASGRNTGELFF. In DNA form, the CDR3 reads TGTGCCAGCTCACCGGTGGCTAGCGGGAGGAACACCGGGGAGCTGTTTTTT.

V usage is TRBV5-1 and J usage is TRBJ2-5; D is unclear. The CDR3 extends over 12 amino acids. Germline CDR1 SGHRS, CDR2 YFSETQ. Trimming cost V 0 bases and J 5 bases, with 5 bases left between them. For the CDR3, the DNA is TGCGCCAGCAGCTTGGGGGCCGAGACCCAGTACTTC. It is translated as CASSLGAETQYF.

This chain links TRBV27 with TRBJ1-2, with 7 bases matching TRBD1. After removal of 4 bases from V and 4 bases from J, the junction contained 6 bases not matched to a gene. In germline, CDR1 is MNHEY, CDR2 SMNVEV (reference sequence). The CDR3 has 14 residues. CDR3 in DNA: TGTGCCAGCAGTTCTGGGACAGTTGGCTATGGCTACACCTTC. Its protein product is CASSSGTVGYGYTF.

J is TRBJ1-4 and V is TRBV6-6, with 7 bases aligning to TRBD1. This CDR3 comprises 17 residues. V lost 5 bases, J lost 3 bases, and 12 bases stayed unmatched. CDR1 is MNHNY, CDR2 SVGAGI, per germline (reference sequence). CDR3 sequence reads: CASSLQGVGSPNEKLFF. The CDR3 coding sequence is TGTGCCAGCAGTCTCCAGGGGGTTGGATCGCCTAATGAAAAACTGTTTTTT.

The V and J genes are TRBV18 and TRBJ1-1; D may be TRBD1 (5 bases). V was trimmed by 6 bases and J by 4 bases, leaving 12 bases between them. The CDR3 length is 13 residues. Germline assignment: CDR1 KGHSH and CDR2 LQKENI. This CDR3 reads CASSSGGGTEAFF. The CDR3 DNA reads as TGTGCCAGCTCTTCGGGGGGGGGCACTGAAGCTTTCTTT. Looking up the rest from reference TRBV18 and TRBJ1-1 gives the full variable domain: NAGVMQNPRHLVRRRGQEARLRCSPMKGHSHVYWYRQLPEEGLKFMVYLQKENIIDESGMPKERFSAEFPKEGPSILRIQQVVRGDSAAYFCASSSGGGTEAFFGQGTRLTVV.

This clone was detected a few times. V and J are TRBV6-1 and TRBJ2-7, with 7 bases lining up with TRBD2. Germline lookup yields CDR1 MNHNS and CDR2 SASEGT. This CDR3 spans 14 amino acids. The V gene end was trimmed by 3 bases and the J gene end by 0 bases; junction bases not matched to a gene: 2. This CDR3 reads CASSEGGRSYEQYF. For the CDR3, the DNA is TGTGCCAGCAGTGAGGGAGGGCGCTCCTACGAGCAGTACTTC.

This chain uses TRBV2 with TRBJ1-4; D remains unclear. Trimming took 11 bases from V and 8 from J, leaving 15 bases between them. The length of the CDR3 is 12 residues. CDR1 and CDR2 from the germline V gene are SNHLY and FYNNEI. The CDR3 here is CACERAEEKLFF. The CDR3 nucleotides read TGTGCCTGCGAGAGGGCAGAGGAAAAACTGTTTTTT.

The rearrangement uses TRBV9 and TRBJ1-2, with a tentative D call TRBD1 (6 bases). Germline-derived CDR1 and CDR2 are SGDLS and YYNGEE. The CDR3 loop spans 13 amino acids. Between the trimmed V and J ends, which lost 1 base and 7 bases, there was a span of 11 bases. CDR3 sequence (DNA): TGTGCCAGCAGCGTAACAGGGAATAGTGGCTACACCTTC. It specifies CASSVTGNSGYTF.

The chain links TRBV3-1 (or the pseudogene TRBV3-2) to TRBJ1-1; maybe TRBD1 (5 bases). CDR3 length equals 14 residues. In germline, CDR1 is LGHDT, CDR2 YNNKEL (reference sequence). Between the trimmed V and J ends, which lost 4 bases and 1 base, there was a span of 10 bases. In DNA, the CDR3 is TGTGCCAGCAGCCGGGGGGGGTGGAACACTGAAGCTTTCTTT. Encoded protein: CASSRGGWNTEAFF.

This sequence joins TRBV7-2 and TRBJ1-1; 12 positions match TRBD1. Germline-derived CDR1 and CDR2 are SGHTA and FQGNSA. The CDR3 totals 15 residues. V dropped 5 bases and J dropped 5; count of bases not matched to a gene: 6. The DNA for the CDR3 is TGTGCCAGCAGCCCGGGACAGGGGGCAGGGACTGAAGCTTTCTTT. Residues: CASSPGQGAGTEAFF.

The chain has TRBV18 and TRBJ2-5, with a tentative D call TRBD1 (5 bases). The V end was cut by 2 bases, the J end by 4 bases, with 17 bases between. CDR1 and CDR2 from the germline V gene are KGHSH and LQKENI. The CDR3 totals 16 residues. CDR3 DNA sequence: TGTGCCAGCTCACCAATGGGAAGGGGCATAGGAGAGACCCAGTACTTC. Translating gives CASSPMGRGIGETQYF.

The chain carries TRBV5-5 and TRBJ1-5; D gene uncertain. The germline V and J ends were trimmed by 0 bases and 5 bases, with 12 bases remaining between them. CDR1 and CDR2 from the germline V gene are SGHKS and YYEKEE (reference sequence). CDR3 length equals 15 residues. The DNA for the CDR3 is TGTGCCAGCAGCTTGGTATCGGGTCTACATCAGCCCCAGCATTTT. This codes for CASSLVSGLHQPQHF.

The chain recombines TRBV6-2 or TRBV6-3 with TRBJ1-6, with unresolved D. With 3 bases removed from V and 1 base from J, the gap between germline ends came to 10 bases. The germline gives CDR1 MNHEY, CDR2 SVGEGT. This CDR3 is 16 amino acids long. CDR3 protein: CASSYGEWSYNSPLHF. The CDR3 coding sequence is TGTGCCAGCAGTTATGGGGAGTGGTCCTATAATTCACCCCTCCACTTT.

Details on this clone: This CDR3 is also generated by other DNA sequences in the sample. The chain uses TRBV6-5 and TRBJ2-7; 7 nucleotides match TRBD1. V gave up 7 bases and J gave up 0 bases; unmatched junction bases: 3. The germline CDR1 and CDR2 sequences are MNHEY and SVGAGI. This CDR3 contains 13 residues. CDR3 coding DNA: TGTGCCAGCATGAGACAGGGCTCCTACGAGCAGTACTTC. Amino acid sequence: CASMRQGSYEQYF.

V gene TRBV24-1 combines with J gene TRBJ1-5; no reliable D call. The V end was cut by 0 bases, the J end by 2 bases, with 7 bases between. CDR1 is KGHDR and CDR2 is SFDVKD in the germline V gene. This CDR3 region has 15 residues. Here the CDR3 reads CATSDLHFRNQPQHF. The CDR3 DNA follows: TGTGCCACCAGTGATTTGCACTTCCGCAATCAGCCCCAGCATTTT.

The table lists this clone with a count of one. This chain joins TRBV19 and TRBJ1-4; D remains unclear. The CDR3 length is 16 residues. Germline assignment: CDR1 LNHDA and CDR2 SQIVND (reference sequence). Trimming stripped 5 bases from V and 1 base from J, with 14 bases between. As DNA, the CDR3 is TGTGCCAGTAGTTCCCCCAGCAGACTAACTAATGAAAAACTGTTTTTT. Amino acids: CASSSPSRLTNEKLFF.